This T cell receptor (beta chain) originates from a study of T cells after yellow fever vaccination. Study results and limitations: Clones from primary vaccination mostly reappeared after the booster (around 97% CD4, approximately 91% CD8).

TCRdb passed the 5' RACE reads through MiXCR, listing each CDR3 protein once. The sample contains hundreds of thousands of distinct CDR3 sequences, 6.2% of which appear only once. Trimming cost V 0 bases and J 5 bases; bases outside gene matches: 11. In germline, CDR1 is SGHRS, CDR2 YFSETQ. The CDR3 runs to 16 residues. The sample holds many counts of this clonotype. The antigen remains undetermined. This TCR derives from a man aged 25-45 years who received the YFV17D yellow fever vaccine. The chain joins TRBV5-1 to TRBJ2-7; 7 bases match TRBD2. The material sequenced was PBMCs, taken 5 days after the yellow fever booster vaccination. The CDR3 reads CASSLEPGLIGHEQYF. The CDR3 DNA sequence: TGCGCCAGCAGCTTGGAGCCGGGACTAATAGGCCACGAGCAGTACTTC.